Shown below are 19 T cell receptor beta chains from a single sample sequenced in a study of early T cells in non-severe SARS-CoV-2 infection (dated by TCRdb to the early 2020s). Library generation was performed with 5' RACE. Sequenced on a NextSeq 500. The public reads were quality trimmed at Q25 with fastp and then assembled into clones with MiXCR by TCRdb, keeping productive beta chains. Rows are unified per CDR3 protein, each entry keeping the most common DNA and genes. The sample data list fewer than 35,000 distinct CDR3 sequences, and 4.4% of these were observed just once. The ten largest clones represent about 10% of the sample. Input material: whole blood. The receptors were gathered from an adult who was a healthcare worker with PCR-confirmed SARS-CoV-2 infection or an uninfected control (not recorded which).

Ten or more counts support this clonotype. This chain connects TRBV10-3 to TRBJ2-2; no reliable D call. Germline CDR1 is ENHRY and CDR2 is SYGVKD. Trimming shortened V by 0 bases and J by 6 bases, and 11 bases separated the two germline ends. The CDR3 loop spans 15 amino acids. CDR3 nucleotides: TGTGCCATCAGTGAGTCGAGTAGGAAGGCCGGGGAGCTGTTTTTT. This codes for CAISESSRKAGELFF.

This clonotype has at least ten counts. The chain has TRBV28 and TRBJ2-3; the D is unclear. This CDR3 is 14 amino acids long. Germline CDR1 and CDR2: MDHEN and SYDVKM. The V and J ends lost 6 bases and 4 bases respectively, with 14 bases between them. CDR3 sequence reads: CASRGFGLADTQYF. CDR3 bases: TGTGCCAGCAGGGGGTTTGGGCTCGCAGATACGCAGTATTTT.

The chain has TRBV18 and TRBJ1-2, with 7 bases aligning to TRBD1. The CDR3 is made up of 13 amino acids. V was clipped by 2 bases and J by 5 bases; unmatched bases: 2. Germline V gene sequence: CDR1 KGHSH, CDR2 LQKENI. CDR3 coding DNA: TGTGCCAGCTCACCAGACAGGGAGTATGGCTACACCTTC. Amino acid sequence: CASSPDREYGYTF.

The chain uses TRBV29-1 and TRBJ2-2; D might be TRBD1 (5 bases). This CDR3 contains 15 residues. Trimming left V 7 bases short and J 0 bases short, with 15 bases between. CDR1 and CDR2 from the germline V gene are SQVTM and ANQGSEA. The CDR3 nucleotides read TGCAGCGCCGTGACAGCCAATTCGAACACCGGGGAGCTGTTTTTT. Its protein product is CSAVTANSNTGELFF.

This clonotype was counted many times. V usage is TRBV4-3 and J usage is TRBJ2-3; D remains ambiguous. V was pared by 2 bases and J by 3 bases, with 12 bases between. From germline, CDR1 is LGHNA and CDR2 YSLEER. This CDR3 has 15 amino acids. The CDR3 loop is CASSQQAELTDTQYF. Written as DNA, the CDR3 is TGCGCCAGCAGCCAACAGGCCGAGTTAACAGATACGCAGTATTTT.

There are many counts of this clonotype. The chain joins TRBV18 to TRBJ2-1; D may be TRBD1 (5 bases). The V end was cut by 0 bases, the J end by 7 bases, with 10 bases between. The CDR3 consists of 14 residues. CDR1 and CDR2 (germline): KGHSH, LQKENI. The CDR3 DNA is TGTGCCAGCTCACCACCGGGCAGGGTAAATGAGCAGTTCTTC. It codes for CASSPPGRVNEQFF.

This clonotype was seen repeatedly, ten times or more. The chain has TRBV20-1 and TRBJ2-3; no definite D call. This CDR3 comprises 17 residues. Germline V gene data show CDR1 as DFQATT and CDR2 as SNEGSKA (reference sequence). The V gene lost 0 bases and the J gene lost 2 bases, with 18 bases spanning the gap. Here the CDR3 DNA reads TGCAGTGCTAGAGATGTCTCAAGCGCGAGTTTCACAGATACGCAGTATTTT. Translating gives CSARDVSSASFTDTQYF.

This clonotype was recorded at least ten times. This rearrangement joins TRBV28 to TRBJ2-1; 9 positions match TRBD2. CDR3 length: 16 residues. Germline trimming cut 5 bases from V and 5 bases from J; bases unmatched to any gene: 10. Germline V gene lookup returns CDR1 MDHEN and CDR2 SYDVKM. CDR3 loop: CASSQIAGEGDNEQFF. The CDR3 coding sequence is TGTGCCAGCAGTCAGATAGCGGGAGAGGGGGACAATGAGCAGTTCTTC.

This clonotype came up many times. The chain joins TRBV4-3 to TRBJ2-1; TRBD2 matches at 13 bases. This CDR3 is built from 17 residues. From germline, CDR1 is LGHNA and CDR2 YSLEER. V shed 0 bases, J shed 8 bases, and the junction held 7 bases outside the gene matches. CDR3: CASSQDRTSGSSDEQFF. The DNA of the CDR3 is TGCGCCAGCAGCCAAGATAGGACTAGCGGGAGTAGTGATGAGCAGTTCTTC.

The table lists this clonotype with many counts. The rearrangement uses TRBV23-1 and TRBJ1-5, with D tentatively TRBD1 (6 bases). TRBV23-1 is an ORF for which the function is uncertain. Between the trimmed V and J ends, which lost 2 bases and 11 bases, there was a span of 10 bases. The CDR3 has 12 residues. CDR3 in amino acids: CASSQGGPAQHF. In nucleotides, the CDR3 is TGCGCCAGCAGTCAAGGGGGCCCGGCCCAGCATTTT.

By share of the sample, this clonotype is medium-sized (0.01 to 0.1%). The CDR3 loop is CASSHGQGGVETQYF. In DNA form, the CDR3 reads TGTGCCAGCAGCCACGGACAGGGCGGCGTAGAGACCCAGTACTTC. This rearrangement joins TRBV3-1 to TRBJ2-5; 8 bases are a match to TRBD1. V lost 3 bases to trimming and J lost 4 bases; unmatched junction nucleotides: 7. This CDR3 region has 15 residues. The germline CDR1 and CDR2 sequences are LGHDT and YNNKEL (reference sequence).

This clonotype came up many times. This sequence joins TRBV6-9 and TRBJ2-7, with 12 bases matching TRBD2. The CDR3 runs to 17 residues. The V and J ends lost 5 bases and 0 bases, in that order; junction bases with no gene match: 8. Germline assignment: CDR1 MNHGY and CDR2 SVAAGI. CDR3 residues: CASSSRLAGVGSYEQYV. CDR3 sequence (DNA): TGTGCCAGCAGTAGTCGACTAGCGGGAGTCGGCTCCTACGAGCAGTACGTC.

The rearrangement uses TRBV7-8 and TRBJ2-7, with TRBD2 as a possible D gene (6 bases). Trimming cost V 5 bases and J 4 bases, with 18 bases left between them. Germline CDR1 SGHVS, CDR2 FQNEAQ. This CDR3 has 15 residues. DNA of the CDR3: TGTGCCAGCAGCCCCGAGGCGGGAACCTATTACGAGCAGTACGTC. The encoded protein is CASSPEAGTYYEQYV.

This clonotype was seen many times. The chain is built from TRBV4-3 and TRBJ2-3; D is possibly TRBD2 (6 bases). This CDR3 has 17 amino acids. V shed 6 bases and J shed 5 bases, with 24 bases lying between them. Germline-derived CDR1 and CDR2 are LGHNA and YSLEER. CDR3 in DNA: TGCGCCAGCAGTCAACAGGTCGGGGGAGACTTCGGAGATACGCAGTATTTT. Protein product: CASSQQVGGDFGDTQYF.

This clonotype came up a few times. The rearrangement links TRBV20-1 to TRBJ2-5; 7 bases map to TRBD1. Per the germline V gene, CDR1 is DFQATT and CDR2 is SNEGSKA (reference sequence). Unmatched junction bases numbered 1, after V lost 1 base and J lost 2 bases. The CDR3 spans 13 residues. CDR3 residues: CSARVTGQETQYF. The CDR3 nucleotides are TGCAGTGCTAGAGTGACAGGGCAAGAGACCCAGTACTTC.

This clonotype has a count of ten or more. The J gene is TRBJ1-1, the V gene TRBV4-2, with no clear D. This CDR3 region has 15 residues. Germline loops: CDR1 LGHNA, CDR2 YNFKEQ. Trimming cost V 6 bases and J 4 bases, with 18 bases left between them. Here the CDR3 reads CASSRSQDGGTEAFF. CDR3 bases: TGTGCCAGCAGTCGATCTCAGGACGGAGGCACTGAAGCTTTCTTT.

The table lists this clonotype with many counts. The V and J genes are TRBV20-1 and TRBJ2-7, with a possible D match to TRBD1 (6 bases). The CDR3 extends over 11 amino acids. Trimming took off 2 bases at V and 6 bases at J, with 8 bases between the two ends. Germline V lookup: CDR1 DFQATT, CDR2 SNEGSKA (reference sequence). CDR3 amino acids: CSARQGIEQYF. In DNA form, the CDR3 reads TGCAGTGCTAGACAGGGGATCGAGCAGTACTTC.

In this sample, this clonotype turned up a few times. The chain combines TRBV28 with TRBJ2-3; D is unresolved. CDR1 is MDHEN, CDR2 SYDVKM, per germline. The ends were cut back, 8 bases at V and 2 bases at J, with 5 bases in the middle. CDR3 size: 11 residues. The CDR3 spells CASGDTDTQYF. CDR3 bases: TGTGCCAGCGGGGACACAGATACGCAGTATTTT.

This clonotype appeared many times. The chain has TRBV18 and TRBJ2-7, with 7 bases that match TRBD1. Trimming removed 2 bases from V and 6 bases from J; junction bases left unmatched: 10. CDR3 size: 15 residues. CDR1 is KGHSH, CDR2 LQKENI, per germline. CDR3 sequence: CASSPNLNRGSEQYF. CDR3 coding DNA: TGTGCCAGCTCACCAAATCTTAACAGGGGAAGCGAGCAGTACTTC.